One T cell receptor beta chain is described in this entry. Its specificity is unknown. This record comes from a study of cytomegalovirus exposure and HLA in healthy donors. Study results and limitations: Listed as cytomegalovirus-associated were roughly 180 TCR beta chains.

With 60 Vbeta and 13 Jbeta primers, the PCR was carried out. Here immunoSEQ multiplex PCR was the method, and the copy in TCRdb shows in-frame clones only, minus some. This sample carries approximately 150,000 clones, 60% to 80% of them seen once, and the ten largest clones take about 0.66%. Sequenced sample: PBMCs. The clonotype was recovered from a male donor in good health and CMV-seronegative.

The CDR3 sequence: CATSRQNNEQFF. For the CDR3, the DNA is TGTGCCACCAGCAGACAAAACAATGAGCAGTTCTTC. The rearrangement joins TRBV15 to TRBJ2-1; no clear D. In germline, CDR1 is LNHNV, CDR2 YYDKDF (reference sequence). Trimming cost V 2 bases and J 5 bases, with 4 bases left between them. CDR3 length: 12 residues.